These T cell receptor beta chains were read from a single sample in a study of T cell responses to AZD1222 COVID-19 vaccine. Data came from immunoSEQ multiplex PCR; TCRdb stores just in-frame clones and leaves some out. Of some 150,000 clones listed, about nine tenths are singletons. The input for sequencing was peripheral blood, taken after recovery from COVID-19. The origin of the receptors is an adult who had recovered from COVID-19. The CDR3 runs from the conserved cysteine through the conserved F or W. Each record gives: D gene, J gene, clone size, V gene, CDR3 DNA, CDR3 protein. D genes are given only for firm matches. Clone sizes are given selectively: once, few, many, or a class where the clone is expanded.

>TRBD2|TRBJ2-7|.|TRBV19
TGTGCCAGTAGTATCGTCACTAGCGGGAGCTACGAGCAGTACTTC
CASSIVTSGSYEQYF
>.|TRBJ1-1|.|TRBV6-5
TGTGCCAGCAAAGGGTTCGGGGTGGACACTGAAGCTTTCTTT
CASKGFGVDTEAFF
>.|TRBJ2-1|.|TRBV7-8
TGTGCCAGCAGCTACGCGGGCAGCTCCTACAATGAGCAGTTCTTC
CASSYAGSSYNEQFF
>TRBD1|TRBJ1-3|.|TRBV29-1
TGCAGCGTTGGCGACAGGGGCGGAACCACCATATATTTT
CSVGDRGGTTIYF
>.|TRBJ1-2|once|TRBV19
TGTGCCAGTAGTCCGGGTCGGGCGTCAAACTATGGCTACACCTTC
CASSPGRASNYGYTF
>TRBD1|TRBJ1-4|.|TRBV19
TGTGCCAGTAGTCCCTCTTCGTTCAGGGGGACTAATGAAAAACTGTTTTTT
CASSPSSFRGTNEKLFF
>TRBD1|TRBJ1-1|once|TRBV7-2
TGTGCCAGCAGACACATTACCTTACAGGGGGGTACTGAAGCTTTCTTT
CASRHITLQGGTEAFF
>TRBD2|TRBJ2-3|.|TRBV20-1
TGCAGTGCGAGTCTTGCGGGACTAGGGATGAGGACGCAGTATTTT
CSASLAGLGMRTQYF
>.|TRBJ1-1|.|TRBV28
TGTGCCAGCAGTTTATACGTGGGGCAGGACAGTGAAGCTTTCTTT
CASSLYVGQDSEAFF
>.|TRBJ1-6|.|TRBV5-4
TGTGCCAGCAGCTCCCTGACCAATTCACCCCTCCACTTT
CASSSLTNSPLHF
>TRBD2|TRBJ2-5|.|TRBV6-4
TGTGCCAGCAGTGACGTTCTTACCGGGACTAGCGGGAGTGCGGGAGAGACCCAGTACTTC
CASSDVLTGTSGSAGETQYF
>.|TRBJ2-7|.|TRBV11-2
TGTGCCAGCAGCTTACTGGCGGGCTCCTACGAGCAGTACTTC
CASSLLAGSYEQYF
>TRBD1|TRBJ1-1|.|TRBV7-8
TGTGCCAGCAGCTTAGTTCGGACAGGGGGGAAAGAAGCTTTCTTT
CASSLVRTGGKEAFF
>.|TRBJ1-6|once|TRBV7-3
TGTGCCAGCAGCCTGGGCCTCGGGGATTCACCCCTCCACTTT
CASSLGLGDSPLHF
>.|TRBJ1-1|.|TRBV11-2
TGTGCCAGCATTGGAACTAGCACTGAAGCTTTCTTT
CASIGTSTEAFF
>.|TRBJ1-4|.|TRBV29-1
TGCAGCGTTGATTGGGGGGGTGAAAAGCTGTTTTTT
CSVDWGGEKLFF
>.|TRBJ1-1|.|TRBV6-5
TGTGCCAGCAGTTACACCCCCGACAGGGAAGCTTTCTTT
CASSYTPDREAFF
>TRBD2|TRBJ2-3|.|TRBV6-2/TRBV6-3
TGTGCCAGCAGTTCCCCATCGACTAGCTCCGGATCGAGGGATACGCAGTATTTT
CASSSPSTSSGSRDTQYF
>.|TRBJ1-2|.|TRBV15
TGTGCCACCAGGAATACTCGTGGAGGCTTGGGGGGCTACACCTTC
CATRNTRGGLGGYTF
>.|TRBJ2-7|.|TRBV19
TGTGCCAGTAAACGAGCGGTTCAAACCTACGAGCAGTACTTC
CASKRAVQTYEQYF
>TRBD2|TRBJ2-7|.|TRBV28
TGTGCCAGCAGTCTGTCTAGCGGGAGGATGTACGAGCAGTACTTC
CASSLSSGRMYEQYF
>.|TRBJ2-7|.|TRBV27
TGTGCCAGCAAACGGGGAGTATCACCCTCCTACGAGCAGTACTTC
CASKRGVSPSYEQYF
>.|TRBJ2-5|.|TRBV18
TGTGCCAGCTCACCACCCAGGGAAGAGACCCAGTACTTC
CASSPPREETQYF
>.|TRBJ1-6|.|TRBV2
TGTGCCAGCAGGGTTGAGGGTTCACCCCTCCACTTT
CASRVEGSPLHF
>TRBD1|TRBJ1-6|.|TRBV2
TGTGCCAGCAACTATCCAGGGGGAGGCCCCCTCCACTTT
CASNYPGGGPLHF
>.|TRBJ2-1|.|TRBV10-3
TGTGCCATCAGGGAGAGGACGGGCAGAGATACTGAGCAGTTCTTC
CAIRERTGRDTEQFF
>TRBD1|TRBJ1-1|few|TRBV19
TGTGCCAGGGGCTTTACAGGGGCCACTGAAGCTTTCTTT
CARGFTGATEAFF
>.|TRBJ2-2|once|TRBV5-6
TGTGCCAGCAGCTTTACCGGGGAGCTGTTTTTT
CASSFTGELFF
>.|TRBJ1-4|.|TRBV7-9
TGTGCCAGCAGCTTAAACGGTGAAAAACTGTTTTTT
CASSLNGEKLFF
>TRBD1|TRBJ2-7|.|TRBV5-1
TGCGCCAGCAGCGTTACAGGGGAAACTCCCTACGAGCAGTACTTC
CASSVTGETPYEQYF
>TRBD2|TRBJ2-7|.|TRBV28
TGTGCCAGCAGTTTAGGGGGTCTAACTAGCGGGAGACACTACGAGCAGTACTTC
CASSLGGLTSGRHYEQYF
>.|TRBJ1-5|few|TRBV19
TGTGCCAGTAGTCTATTATCGGGCAATCAGCCCCAGCATTTT
CASSLLSGNQPQHF
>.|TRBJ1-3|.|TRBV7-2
TGTGCCAGCAGCCGCGAGGGGACGGGTGGAAACACCATATATTTT
CASSREGTGGNTIYF
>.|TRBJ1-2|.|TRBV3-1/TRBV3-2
TGTGCCAGCAGCTCCGAAGTGAGCGACTATGGCTACACCTTC
CASSSEVSDYGYTF
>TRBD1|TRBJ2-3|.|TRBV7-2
TGTGCCAGCAGCTTTCTCCTTCCCAAGACAGGGGTCCCAGATACGCAGTATTTT
CASSFLLPKTGVPDTQYF
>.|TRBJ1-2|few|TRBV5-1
TGCGCCAGCAGCTTGAACGGGCATTATGGCTACACCTTC
CASSLNGHYGYTF
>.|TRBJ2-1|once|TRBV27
TGTGCCAGCAGTTCCCCCGGGACTCTATACAATGAGCAGTTCTTC
CASSSPGTLYNEQFF
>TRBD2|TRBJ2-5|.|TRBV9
TGTGCCAGCAGCGTAGCTGGCGGGAGGGCCGGAGAGACCCAGTACTTC
CASSVAGGRAGETQYF
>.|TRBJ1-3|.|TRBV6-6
TGTGCCAGCAGTTATTCGGCAGTAAGCTCTGGAAACACCATATATTTT
CASSYSAVSSGNTIYF
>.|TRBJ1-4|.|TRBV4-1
TGCGCCAGCAGTGCCTGGCAGGGTGGAAATGAAAAACTGTTTTTT
CASSAWQGGNEKLFF
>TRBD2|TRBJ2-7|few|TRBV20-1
TGCAGTGCTAGTCCACGTTTAGCGGGGAGCTCCTACGAGCAGTACTTC
CSASPRLAGSSYEQYF
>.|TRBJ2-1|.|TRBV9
TGTGCCAGCAGCGTAAACGGAGGCTCCTACAATGAGCAGTTCTTC
CASSVNGGSYNEQFF
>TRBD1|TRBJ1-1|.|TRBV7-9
TGTGCCAGCAGCCCCAGGGGGAAGGGGTGGGAGAACACTGAAGCTTTCTTT
CASSPRGKGWENTEAFF
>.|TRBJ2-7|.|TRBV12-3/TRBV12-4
TGTGCCAGCACTCGATTGGCAGGGGACTTC
CASTRLAGDF
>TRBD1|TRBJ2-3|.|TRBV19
TGTGCCAGTAGTCCCTTCGGACAGGGCGCCACAGATACGCAGTATTTT
CASSPFGQGATDTQYF
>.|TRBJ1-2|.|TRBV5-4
TGTGCCAGCAGCTGGGCCGGGAAGGACTATGGCTACACCTTC
CASSWAGKDYGYTF
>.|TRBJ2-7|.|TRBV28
TGTGCCAGCAGTTCAGGGACTTTCTCCGAGCAGTACTTC
CASSSGTFSEQYF
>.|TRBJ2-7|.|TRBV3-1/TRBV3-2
TGTGCCAGCAGCCAAGATTGGGGGAGCTCCTACGAGCAGTACTTC
CASSQDWGSSYEQYF
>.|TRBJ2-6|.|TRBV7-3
TGTGCCAGCAGCTTAACCGCAGGGGCCCACTCTGGGGCCAACGTCCTGACTTTC
CASSLTAGAHSGANVLTF
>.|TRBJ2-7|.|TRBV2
TGTGCCAGCAGACCCCACTCCTACGAGCAGTACTTC
CASRPHSYEQYF
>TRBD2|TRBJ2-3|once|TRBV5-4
TGTGCCAGCAGCTCAAAACGGACTAGCGGGAGGGCCCCAGATACGCAGTATTTT
CASSSKRTSGRAPDTQYF
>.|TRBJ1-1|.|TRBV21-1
TGTGCCAGCAGCCGGGGAAGAGGTCACCTTCGGACTGAAGCTTTCTTT
CASSRGRGHLRTEAFF
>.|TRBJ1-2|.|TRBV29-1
TGCAGCGTTGAAGATTGGGTCGGGATGGGCTACACCTTC
CSVEDWVGMGYTF
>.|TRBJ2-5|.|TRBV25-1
TGTGCCAGCAGTGAGTTCAGGGGTGACGAGACCCAGTACTTC
CASSEFRGDETQYF
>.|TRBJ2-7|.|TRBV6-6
TGTGCCAGCAGTTGGACGCCCAACGAGCAGTACTTC
CASSWTPNEQYF
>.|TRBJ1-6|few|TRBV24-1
TGTGCCACCAGTGGCCCACGGGGGGTTCAATCACCCCTCCACTTT
CATSGPRGVQSPLHF